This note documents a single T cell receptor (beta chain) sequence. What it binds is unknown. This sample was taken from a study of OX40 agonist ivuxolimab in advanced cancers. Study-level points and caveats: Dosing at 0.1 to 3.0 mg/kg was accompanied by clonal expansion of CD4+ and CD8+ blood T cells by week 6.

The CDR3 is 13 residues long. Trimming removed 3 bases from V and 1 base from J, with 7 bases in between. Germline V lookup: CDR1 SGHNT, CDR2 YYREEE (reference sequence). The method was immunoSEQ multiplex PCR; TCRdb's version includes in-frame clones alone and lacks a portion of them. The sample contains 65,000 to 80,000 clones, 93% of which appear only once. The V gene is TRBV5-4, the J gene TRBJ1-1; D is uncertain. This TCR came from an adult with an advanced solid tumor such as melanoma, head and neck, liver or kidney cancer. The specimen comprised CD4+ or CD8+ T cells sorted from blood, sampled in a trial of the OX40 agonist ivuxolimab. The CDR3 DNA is TGTGCCAGCAGCTCTAGACCGAACACTGAAGCTTTCTTT. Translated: CASSSRPNTEAFF.